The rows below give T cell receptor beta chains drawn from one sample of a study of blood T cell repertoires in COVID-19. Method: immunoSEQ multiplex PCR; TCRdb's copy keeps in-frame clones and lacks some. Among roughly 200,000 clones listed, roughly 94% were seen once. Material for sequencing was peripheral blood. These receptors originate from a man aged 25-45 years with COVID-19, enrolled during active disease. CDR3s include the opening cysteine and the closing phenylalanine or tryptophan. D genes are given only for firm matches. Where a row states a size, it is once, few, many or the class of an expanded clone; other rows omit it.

CDR3aa: CASSPRQGAGSPLHF
CDR3nt: TGTGCCAGCAGCCCCAGACAGGGGGCAGGTTCACCCCTCCACTTT
v_gene: TRBV13
abundance: NA
d_gene: TRBD1
j_gene: TRBJ1-6

CDR3aa: CASSTRTGGLSGNTIYF
CDR3nt: TGTGCCAGTAGTACGAGGACAGGGGGCTTATCTGGAAACACCATATATTTT
v_gene: TRBV19
abundance: NA
d_gene: TRBD1
j_gene: TRBJ1-3

CDR3aa: CASSGQGARAGANVLTF
CDR3nt: TGTGCCAGCAGTGGACAGGGGGCGCGAGCTGGGGCCAACGTCCTGACTTTC
v_gene: TRBV6-1
abundance: NA
d_gene: TRBD1
j_gene: TRBJ2-6

CDR3aa: CASSIGPLTGTYGYTF
CDR3nt: TGTGCCAGTAGTATAGGTCCCCTGACAGGGACCTATGGCTACACCTTC
v_gene: TRBV19
abundance: once
d_gene: TRBD1
j_gene: TRBJ1-2

CDR3aa: CASSSGTGGSPLHF
CDR3nt: TGTGCCAGCAGCTCCGGGACAGGGGGTTCACCCCTCCACTTT
v_gene: TRBV7-9
abundance: few
d_gene: TRBD1
j_gene: TRBJ1-6

CDR3aa: CAISDLDQPQHF
CDR3nt: TGTGCCATCAGTGACCTCGATCAGCCCCAGCATTTT
v_gene: TRBV10-3
abundance: NA
d_gene: NA
j_gene: TRBJ1-5

CDR3aa: CASSAQGNEQYF
CDR3nt: TGTGCCAGCAGCGCCCAGGGGAACGAGCAGTACTTC
v_gene: TRBV11-2
abundance: NA
d_gene: NA
j_gene: TRBJ2-7

CDR3aa: CASSEALRMGQPNTGELFF
CDR3nt: TGTGCCAGCAGTGAAGCGCTTCGGATGGGACAGCCGAACACCGGGGAGCTGTTTTTT
v_gene: TRBV2
abundance: NA
d_gene: TRBD1
j_gene: TRBJ2-2

CDR3aa: CASSQAGGTEAFF
CDR3nt: TGTGCCAGCAGCCAAGCTGGGGGGACTGAAGCTTTCTTT
v_gene: TRBV3-1/TRBV3-2
abundance: NA
d_gene: NA
j_gene: TRBJ1-1

CDR3aa: CASSLTGTSFNEQFF
CDR3nt: TGTGCCAGCAGCCTCACTGGGACTAGCTTTAATGAGCAGTTCTTC
v_gene: TRBV4-2
abundance: NA
d_gene: TRBD2
j_gene: TRBJ2-1